The 18 T cell receptor beta chains in this list originate from one sample, sequenced in a study of T cell changes during pregnancy in multiple sclerosis. Sequencing was performed with immunoSEQ multiplex PCR; in TCRdb, only in-frame clones are kept and a portion is missing. The data show 60,000 to 65,000 clones, around 90% seen once. The sequencing here drew on peripheral blood, taken in the second trimester of pregnancy. The receptors were gathered from a female donor in good health, enrolled as a control in a pregnancy study.

This chain joins TRBV6-1 and TRBJ2-5; 7 bases are a match to TRBD2. This CDR3 comprises 15 residues. V gave up 4 bases and J gave up 2 bases; unmatched junction bases: 7. Germline V lookup: CDR1 MNHNS, CDR2 SASEGT. The CDR3 DNA is TGTGCCAGCAGTGTGGCTAGCGGTACTCAAGAGACCCAGTACTTC. Its protein product is CASSVASGTQETQYF.

This chain connects TRBV7-8 to TRBJ2-1; 7 nucleotides match TRBD1. This CDR3 is 14 amino acids long. The trim removed 5 bases at V and 8 bases at J, leaving 9 bases unmatched. Germline V gives CDR1 SGHVS, CDR2 FQNEAQ. As DNA, the CDR3 is TGTGCCAGCAGCCCGGCGAGGGGGCGGGATGAGCAGTTCTTC. Amino acid sequence: CASSPARGRDEQFF.

The rearrangement joins TRBV27 to TRBJ2-1; 12 bases are shared with TRBD2. This CDR3 is 16 amino acids long. J gave up 8 bases and V 6 bases, and 11 bases lay outside the gene matches. Germline-derived CDR1 and CDR2 are MNHEY and SMNVEV (reference sequence). CDR3 DNA: TGTGCCAGCAGCCAAGGAGGACTAGCGGGGAGGGATGAGCAGTTCTTC. This encodes CASSQGGLAGRDEQFF.

V gene TRBV19 combines with J gene TRBJ2-5; TRBD1 matches 7 bases. This CDR3 region has 13 residues. CDR1 and CDR2 (germline): LNHDA, SQIVND (reference sequence). V was pared by 7 bases and J by 2 bases, with 4 bases of the junction left unmatched. The CDR3 loop reads CASIGQDQETQYF. The CDR3 nucleotides are TGTGCCAGTATAGGACAGGATCAAGAGACCCAGTACTTC.

The chain joins TRBV2 to TRBJ2-7; 7 bases are a match to TRBD1. CDR3 length: 14 amino acids. After removal of 6 bases from V and 0 bases from J, the junction contained 5 bases not matched to a gene. Germline CDR1 is SNHLY and CDR2 is FYNNEI. CDR3 in DNA: TGTGCCAGCAGGCAGACAGGGCGCTCCTACGAGCAGTACTTC. It yields the protein CASRQTGRSYEQYF.

The CDR3 sequence is CASGLQGGGYTF. Here the CDR3 DNA reads TGTGCCAGCGGCCTCCAGGGGGGCGGCTACACCTTC. The genes are TRBV27 and TRBJ1-2, with 7 bases identical to TRBD1. This CDR3 has 12 residues. The V segment lost 8 bases and the J segment 8 bases; nucleotides outside the gene matches: 8. Per germline, CDR1 MNHEY and CDR2 SMNVEV (reference sequence).

The rearrangement links TRBV7-9 to TRBJ1-1; possible D gene TRBD1, 6 bases. Deletions cut 8 bases from V and 1 base from J, with 20 bases between. The germline CDR1 and CDR2 sequences are SEHNR and FQNEAQ (reference sequence). The CDR3 spans 16 residues. The CDR3 is CASSRAPGQTNTEAFF. DNA for the CDR3: TGTGCCAGCTCAAGAGCACCAGGACAGACGAACACTGAAGCTTTCTTT.

This sequence joins TRBV7-9 and TRBJ2-5; 11 bases align to TRBD2. The CDR3 runs 14 residues. CDR1 and CDR2 (germline): SEHNR, FQNEAQ (reference sequence). J was trimmed by 2 bases and V by 6 bases; bases with no gene match: 2. CDR3 residues: CASSLAGGQETQYF. DNA for the CDR3: TGTGCCAGCAGTCTAGCGGGAGGACAAGAGACCCAGTACTTC.

The gene calls are TRBV12-5 and TRBJ2-1, with 10 bases fitting TRBD1. Germline V CDR1 and CDR2: LGHNT, FRNRAP. This CDR3 region has 17 residues. Trimming removed 6 bases from V and 1 base from J; junction bases left unmatched: 9. The CDR3 bases are TGTGCTAGTGGCCGCGACAGGGGGCAGGGGTCCTACAATGAGCAGTTCTTC. Translated, it gives CASGRDRGQGSYNEQFF.

The chain employs TRBV19 and TRBJ1-2, with D possibly TRBD1 on 6 matching bases. CDR3 length: 17 amino acids. V lost 6 bases to trimming and J lost 3 bases, with 23 bases between them. The germline CDR1 and CDR2 sequences are LNHDA and SQIVND (reference sequence). In DNA, the CDR3 is TGTGCCAGTAGCAAAGACAGGATCTGGCGGTCTGACTATGGCTACACCTTC. This gives the protein CASSKDRIWRSDYGYTF.

The rearrangement links TRBV9 to TRBJ1-3; TRBD1 matches 10 bases. The V gene end was trimmed by 4 bases and the J gene end by 2 bases; junction bases not matched to a gene: 6. This CDR3 region has 16 residues. Germline loops: CDR1 SGDLS, CDR2 YYNGEE. CDR3 region: CASSPRTGGAGNTIYF. In DNA, the CDR3 is TGTGCCAGCAGCCCTCGGACAGGGGGGGCTGGAAACACCATATATTTT.

The V gene is TRBV27, the J gene TRBJ1-2; the D is unclear. Germline V CDR1 and CDR2: MNHEY, SMNVEV (reference sequence). V was clipped by 5 bases and J by 5 bases, with 12 bases between them. The CDR3 loop spans 13 amino acids. The CDR3 is CASSPQKYYGYTF. Written as DNA, the CDR3 is TGTGCCAGCAGTCCGCAGAAGTATTATGGCTACACCTTC.

This rearrangement joins TRBV6-1 to TRBJ2-6, with D maybe TRBD1 (5 bases). The length of the CDR3 is 15 residues. CDR1 is MNHNS and CDR2 is SASEGT in the germline V gene. Between the trimmed V and J ends, which lost 2 bases and 3 bases, there was a span of 8 bases. The CDR3 sequence: CASSEPRDGANVLTF. The CDR3 DNA follows: TGTGCCAGCAGTGAACCCAGGGATGGGGCCAACGTCCTGACTTTC.

The J gene is TRBJ2-7, the V gene TRBV4-1, with 8 bases that match TRBD2. J was trimmed by 2 bases and V by 0 bases; bases with no gene match: 12. The CDR3 spans 18 residues. CDR1 and CDR2 (germline): MGHRA, YSYEKL. The CDR3, as DNA: TGCGCCAGCAGCCAAGACCCCAGCGGGAGAACTCTGACCTACGAGCAGTACTTC. Protein sequence: CASSQDPSGRTLTYEQYF.

The chain has TRBV10-3 and TRBJ2-1, with 9 bases matching TRBD1. Per the germline V gene, CDR1 is ENHRY and CDR2 is SYGVKD. The ends lost 10 bases at V and 5 bases at J; junction bases unmatched: 6. CDR3 length: 13 residues. The CDR3 DNA reads as TGTGCCAACCGGGACAGGGTAGACAATGAGCAGTTCTTC. It specifies CANRDRVDNEQFF.

The chain links TRBV7-9 to TRBJ2-7; D uncertain. This CDR3 has 16 amino acids. The V gene's germline CDR1 is SEHNR and CDR2 FQNEAQ (reference sequence). The V gene lost 1 base and the J gene lost 0 bases, with 13 bases spanning the gap. The CDR3 protein is CASSLDYGLNSYEQYF. Here the CDR3 DNA reads TGTGCCAGCAGCTTAGATTACGGGTTAAACTCCTACGAGCAGTACTTC.

The gene calls are TRBV2 and TRBJ2-5, with D perhaps matching TRBD2 (6 bases). CDR3 length equals 13 residues. Germline loops: CDR1 SNHLY, CDR2 FYNNEI. Trimming shortened V by 3 bases and J by 3 bases, and 8 bases separated the two germline ends. CDR3 nucleotide sequence: TGTGCCAGCAGTGAGAGACTAGAAGAGACCCAGTACTTC. It translates to CASSERLEETQYF.

The J gene is TRBJ1-4, the V gene TRBV29-1; D gene unclear. CDR3 length: 12 amino acids. In germline, CDR1 is SQVTM, CDR2 ANQGSEA. V was pared by 2 bases and J by 7 bases, with 8 bases between. The CDR3 region has the DNA TGCAGCGTTGAATCCGGAGGTGAAAAACTGTTTTTT. This sequence encodes CSVESGGEKLFF.